This entry describes one T cell receptor beta chain. What it binds is unknown. Specified treatment: 10-day PBMC culture with coronavirus spike peptide pools or control peptides (ViraFEST assay). Expanded clonotypes were found by TCR sequencing after peptide-pool stimulation (ViraFEST). This CDR3 region has 15 residues. Trimming shortened V by 1 base and J by 1 base, and 10 bases separated the two germline ends. Germline CDR1 is SEHNR and CDR2 is FQNEAQ (reference sequence). The assay that was used to sequence DNA from cultured CD4+ T cells was the Oncomine TCR Beta short-read assay. A single record per CDR3 protein comes from TCRdb applying MiXCR to the PCR reads. The sample lists over 15,000 distinct CDR3 sequences; around 68% were seen once. The sample is drawn from a study of vaccination and CD4 T cells after COVID-19. Looking at the study overall: The authors exposed cells to overlapping spike peptides derived from SARS-CoV-2, HCoV-NL63, HCoV-OC43 and HCoV-229E.

Notes on the study in general: A nonsignificant median increase from approximately 21 to 40 SARS-CoV-2-reactive clonotypes was observed. Vaccine-specific clones in convalescent patients were spike mono-reactive in 304 of 307 cases.

Source material: CD4+ T cells from blood, cultured in vitro. The sequence came from a human donor who had recovered from COVID-19. This chain uses TRBV7-9 with TRBJ1-1; D uncertain. This CDR3 reads CASSLGVRRNTEAFF. CDR3 sequence (DNA): TGTGCCAGCAGCTTAGGGGTACGGAGGAACACTGAAGCTTTCTTT.